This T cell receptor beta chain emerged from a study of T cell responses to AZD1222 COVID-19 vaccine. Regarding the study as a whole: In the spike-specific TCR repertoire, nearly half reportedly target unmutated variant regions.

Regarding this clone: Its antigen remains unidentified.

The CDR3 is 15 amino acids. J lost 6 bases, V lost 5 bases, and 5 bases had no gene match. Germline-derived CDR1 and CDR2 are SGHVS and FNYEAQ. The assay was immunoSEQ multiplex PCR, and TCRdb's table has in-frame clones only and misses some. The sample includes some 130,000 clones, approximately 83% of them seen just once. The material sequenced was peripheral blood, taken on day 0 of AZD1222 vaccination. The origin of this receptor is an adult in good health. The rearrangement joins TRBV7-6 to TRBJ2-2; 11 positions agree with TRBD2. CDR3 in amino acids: CASSLGLAVPGELFF. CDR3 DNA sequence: TGTGCCAGCAGCCTGGGACTAGCGGTCCCCGGGGAGCTGTTTTTT.